These 17 T cell receptor beta chains were all obtained from the same sample, sequenced in a study of patients and donors after allogeneic stem cell transplantation (dated by TCRdb to the early 2020s). Receptors were amplified or captured by RT-PCR. The data were produced on a NextSeq 550. The public reads were quality trimmed at Q25 with fastp and then assembled into clones with MiXCR by TCRdb, keeping productive beta chains. Every CDR3 protein is listed once, alongside the most common genes and DNA of its rows. In this sample the table shows fewer than 500,000 distinct CDR3 sequences, 16% of which occur a single time. Roughly 7% of the sample belongs to the ten largest clones. The sample was blood, either unsorted or a sorted T cell fraction (not recorded which). The receptors originated from a human donor who was either an allogeneic HSCT recipient or a stem cell or donor lymphocyte infusion donor (not recorded which). It is not recorded whose cells these are; they may come from a transplant donor.

The chain carries TRBV3-1 and TRBJ1-3, with a tentative D call TRBD1 (6 bases). V was trimmed by 2 bases and J by 0 bases, leaving 8 bases between them. This CDR3 contains 15 residues. Germline V lookup: CDR1 LGHDT, CDR2 YNNKEL (reference sequence). The DNA for the CDR3 is TGTGCCAGCAGCCAATACAGGGTCTCTGGAAACACCATATATTTT. This sequence encodes CASSQYRVSGNTIYF.

The rearrangement joins TRBV5-1 to TRBJ2-1, with D tentatively TRBD1 or TRBD2 (5 bases each). V was pared by 4 bases and J by 8 bases, with 13 bases between. This CDR3 spans 13 amino acids. Germline V gives CDR1 SGHRS, CDR2 YFSETQ. The CDR3 spells CASSRDPLYEQFF. The CDR3 DNA reads as TGCGCCAGCAGCAGGGACCCCCTTTATGAGCAGTTCTTC.

This chain connects TRBV20-1 to TRBJ2-3; TRBD2 matches 8 bases. After removal of 6 bases from V and 14 bases from J, the junction contained 10 bases not matched to a gene. The CDR3 consists of 11 residues. Looked up from germline, CDR1 is DFQATT and CDR2 is SNEGSKA (reference sequence). The DNA of the CDR3 is TGCAGTGCACCGCTGGGCGGGGGGAGGTATTTT. Encoded protein: CSAPLGGGRYF.

This clonotype was detected only a few times. The chain joins TRBV2 to TRBJ2-3, with a weak D call TRBD1 (5 bases). Germline V gives CDR1 SNHLY, CDR2 FYNNEI. This CDR3 is built from 13 residues. The V gene lost 7 bases and the J gene lost 1 base, with 9 bases spanning the gap. Here the CDR3 DNA reads TGTGCCAGCATCAGGGATGGCACAGATACGCAGTATTTT. This gives the protein CASIRDGTDTQYF. The variable domain in full, with the rest retrieved from reference TRBV2 and TRBJ2-3, is EPEVTQTPSHQVTQMGQEVILRCVPISNHLYFYWYRQILGQKVEFLVSFYNNEISEKSEIFDDQFSVERPDGSNFTLKIRSTKLEDSAMYFCASIRDGTDTQYFGPGTRLTVL.

This clonotype was found a few times. The genes are TRBV7-9 and TRBJ2-1, with 11 bases matching TRBD2. V lost 3 bases to trimming and J lost 1 base; unmatched junction nucleotides: 2. From germline, CDR1 is SEHNR and CDR2 FQNEAQ (reference sequence). The CDR3 spans 16 residues. The CDR3 nucleotides are TGTGCCAGCAGCTTGGCTAGCGGGAGGTCCTACAATGAGCAGTTCTTC. It specifies CASSLASGRSYNEQFF. Combining the CDR3 with reference TRBV7-9 and TRBJ2-1 gives the whole variable domain DTGVSQNPRHKITKRGQNVTFRCDPISEHNRLYWYRQTLGQGPEFLTYFQNEAQLEKSRLLSDRFSAERPKGSFSTLEIQRTEQGDSAMYLCASSLASGRSYNEQFFGPGTRLTVL.

The sample holds a few counts of this clonotype. The chain recombines TRBV24-1 with TRBJ2-3, with 8 bases lining up with TRBD1. Looked up from germline, CDR1 is KGHDR and CDR2 is SFDVKD. CDR3 size: 17 residues. The V and J ends lost 1 base and 3 bases, in that order; junction bases with no gene match: 8. The CDR3, as DNA: TGTGCCACCAGTGATTTCCCTACCAGGGGGCGAACAGATACGCAGTATTTT. Its protein is CATSDFPTRGRTDTQYF.

V is TRBV19 and J is TRBJ2-1, with D maybe TRBD2 (5 bases). This CDR3 comprises 14 residues. V was clipped by 4 bases and J by 4 bases, with 11 bases between them. CDR1 and CDR2 from the germline V gene are LNHDA and SQIVND (reference sequence). CDR3 sequence reads: CASSKSGAYNEQFF. The DNA for the CDR3 is TGTGCCAGTAGTAAAAGCGGAGCTTACAATGAGCAGTTCTTC.

V gene TRBV9 combines with J gene TRBJ2-1; no clear D gene. The CDR3 extends over 13 amino acids. The V gene lost 0 bases and the J gene lost 5 bases, with 6 bases spanning the gap. The germline CDR1 and CDR2 sequences are SGDLS and YYNGEE. The CDR3 here is CASSVGGNNEQFF. The CDR3 nucleotides are TGTGCCAGCAGCGTAGGGGGAAACAATGAGCAGTTCTTC. The variable domain in full, completed from reference TRBV9 and TRBJ2-1, reads DSGVTQTPKHLITATGQRVTLRCSPRSGDLSVYWYQQSLDQGLQFLIQYYNGEERAKGNILERFSAQQFPDLHSELNLSSLELGDSALYFCASSVGGNNEQFFGPGTRLTVL.

The chain couples TRBV10-3 to TRBJ1-2, with no clear D. This CDR3 contains 14 residues. The V end lost 3 bases, the J end lost 5 bases, and 13 bases lay between the germline ends. CDR1 is ENHRY and CDR2 is SYGVKD in the germline V gene. This CDR3 reads CAISDVGVRYGYTF. CDR3 DNA sequence: TGTGCCATCAGTGACGTGGGAGTCCGTTATGGCTACACCTTC.

The gene calls are TRBV6-5 and TRBJ1-2; D possibly corresponds to TRBD1 (5 bases). V shed 7 bases and J shed 5 bases, with 11 bases lying between them. Per germline, CDR1 MNHEY and CDR2 SVGAGI. This CDR3 contains 12 residues. CDR3 region: CASTRGTYGYTF. CDR3 nucleotide sequence: TGTGCCAGCACTCGAGGGACTTATGGCTACACCTTC.

In this sample, this clonotype turned up a few times. V is TRBV7-9 and J is TRBJ1-1; TRBD1 is a possible D gene (6 bases). CDR1 and CDR2 from the germline V gene are SEHNR and FQNEAQ (reference sequence). Trimming cost V 5 bases and J 5 bases, with 15 bases left between them. The CDR3 is made up of 14 amino acids. The CDR3 loop reads CASSLGGGRTEAFF. Written as DNA, the CDR3 is TGTGCCAGCAGCCTAGGGGGGGGTCGGACTGAAGCTTTCTTT.

The DNA of the CDR3 is TGTGCCAGCAGCCCCGGGACAGTCCAAAATGATGAGCAGTTCTTC. Its protein product is CASSPGTVQNDEQFF. V usage is TRBV9 and J usage is TRBJ2-1, with 7 bases matching TRBD1. The germline V gene encodes CDR1 SGDLS and CDR2 YYNGEE. The CDR3 contains 15 residues. V was pared by 4 bases and J by 8 bases, with 12 bases of the junction left unmatched.

This clonotype was observed a handful of times. The chain recombines TRBV12-3 or TRBV12-4 with TRBJ2-1; D unclear. The CDR3 contains 14 residues. V lost 3 bases, J lost 6 bases, and 12 bases lay in between. The DNA for the CDR3 is TGTGCCAGCAGTTTTTGGTTCGGTTCCAATGAGCAGTTCTTC. Translation gives CASSFWFGSNEQFF.

This clonotype has just a few counts. The chain is built from TRBV20-1 and TRBJ2-3; 9 bases are shared with TRBD2. This CDR3 contains 18 residues. With 2 bases clipped from V and 3 bases from J, the junction kept 15 bases outside the gene matches. Germline-derived CDR1 and CDR2 are DFQATT and SNEGSKA (reference sequence). CDR3 DNA: TGCAGTGCTAGACATCCCGGTTATGCGGGAGGGATGACAGATACGCAGTATTTT. This translates into CSARHPGYAGGMTDTQYF.

The rearrangement joins TRBV7-2 to TRBJ1-2; no clear D gene. This CDR3 is built from 11 residues. Trimming took 5 bases from V and 8 from J, leaving 9 bases between them. The V gene's germline CDR1 is SGHTA and CDR2 FQGNSA. CDR3 protein: CASSPQVGYTF. The DNA of the CDR3 is TGTGCCAGCAGCCCCCAAGTAGGCTACACCTTC.

This clonotype showed up just a few times. V usage is TRBV12-3 or TRBV12-4 and J usage is TRBJ2-4; maybe TRBD1 (5 bases). V gave up 5 bases and J gave up 1 base, with 12 bases separating them. The CDR3 extends over 15 amino acids. This chain's CDR3 is CASSPPPGAKNIQYF. CDR3 bases: TGTGCCAGCAGTCCTCCCCCAGGGGCCAAAAACATTCAGTACTTC.

In its sample, this clonotype was seen many times. The chain couples TRBV7-2 to TRBJ1-2; D gene unclear. Germline loops: CDR1 SGHTA, CDR2 FQGNSA. The V gene lost 5 bases and the J gene lost 3 bases, with 4 bases spanning the gap. CDR3 size: 11 residues. CDR3 sequence reads: CASSQDYGYTF. The CDR3 DNA reads as TGTGCCAGCAGCCAAGACTATGGCTACACCTTC.